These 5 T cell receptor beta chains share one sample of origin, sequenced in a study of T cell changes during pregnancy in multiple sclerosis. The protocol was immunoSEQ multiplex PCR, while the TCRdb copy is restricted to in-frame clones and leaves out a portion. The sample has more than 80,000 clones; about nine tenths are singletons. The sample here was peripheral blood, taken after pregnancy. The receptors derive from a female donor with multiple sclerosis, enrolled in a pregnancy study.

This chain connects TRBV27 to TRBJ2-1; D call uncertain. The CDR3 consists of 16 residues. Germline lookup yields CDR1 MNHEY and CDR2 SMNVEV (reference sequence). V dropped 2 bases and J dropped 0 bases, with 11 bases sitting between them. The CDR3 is CASSLTLWSSYNEQFF. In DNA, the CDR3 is TGTGCCAGCAGTTTAACCCTTTGGAGCTCCTACAATGAGCAGTTCTTC.

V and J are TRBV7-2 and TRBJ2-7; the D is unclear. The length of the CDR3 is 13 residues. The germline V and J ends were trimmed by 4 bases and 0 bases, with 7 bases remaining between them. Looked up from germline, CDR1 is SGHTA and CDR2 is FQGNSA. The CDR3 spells CASSWYSSYEQYF. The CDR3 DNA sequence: TGTGCCAGCAGCTGGTACAGCTCCTACGAGCAGTACTTC.

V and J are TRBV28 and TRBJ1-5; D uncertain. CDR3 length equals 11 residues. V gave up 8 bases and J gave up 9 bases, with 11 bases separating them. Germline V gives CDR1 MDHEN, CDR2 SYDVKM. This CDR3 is CASSHFPPQHF. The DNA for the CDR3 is TGTGCCAGCTCCCACTTCCCGCCCCAGCATTTT.

The CDR3 DNA follows: TGTGCCAGCAGCCCGGCAGGGGGCAGGGATGAAGCTTTCTTT. This gives the protein CASSPAGGRDEAFF. V usage is TRBV4-2 and J usage is TRBJ1-1; 8 bases line up with TRBD1. Germline CDR1 LGHNA, CDR2 YNFKEQ. The CDR3 spans 14 residues. The V and J ends lost 4 bases and 7 bases, in that order; junction bases with no gene match: 8.

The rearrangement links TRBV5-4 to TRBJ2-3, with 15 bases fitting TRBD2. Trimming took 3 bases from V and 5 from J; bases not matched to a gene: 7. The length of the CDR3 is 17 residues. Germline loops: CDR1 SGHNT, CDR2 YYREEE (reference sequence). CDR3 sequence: CASSSGLAGGARDTQYF. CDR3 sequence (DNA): TGTGCCAGCAGCTCGGGACTAGCGGGGGGTGCGAGAGATACGCAGTATTTT.